This T cell receptor beta chain was profiled in a study of Graves' ophthalmopathy and Graves' hyperthyroidism. PBMCs had their origin in fresh peripheral blood (more than 9.5 ml). Ten or more counts support this clonotype. Its antigen is as yet unknown. The sequenced template was RNA, covering the TCR beta CDR3 region. In the first round, RT-PCR was carried out with HTBI primers, and a multiplex PCR formed the second round. MiXCR was run by TCRdb on the multiplex PCR reads, yielding one entry per CDR3 protein. This sample carries approximately 480,000 distinct CDR3 sequences, roughly an eighth of them seen once, and the ten largest clones take 8% to 10%. Study-wide results and caveats: Progression of ophthalmopathy was predicted by the model with about 68% sensitivity and around 72% specificity. Blood also harbored most expanded thyroid clonotypes above 0.001 frequency. The 13-signature model separated ophthalmopathy from stable hyperthyroidism at 85% to 90% sensitivity and 80% to 84% specificity.

The length of the CDR3 is 14 residues. Trimming at V came to 5 bases and at J to 3 bases, leaving 6 bases not matched to a gene. Per germline, CDR1 SGHVT and CDR2 SQSDAQ. Sequenced: blood. The chain combines TRBV7-4 with TRBJ2-5; 7 nucleotides match TRBD2. This clonotype was sampled from a woman in her thirties with Graves' ophthalmopathy. The CDR3 region is CASSVIRGEETQYF. The CDR3 DNA is TGTGCCAGCAGCGTTATCCGGGGGGAAGAGACCCAGTACTTC.